This TCR beta chain stems from a study of T-cell reconstitution after alpha-beta-depleted transplantation in children. Study results and caveats: The authors attributed T-cell counts and diversity one year after transplant mostly to newly produced T cells. Diversity of TCRbeta at day 60 was high in some patients, arising from surviving recipient T cells and thymic progenitors. Reportedly, alpha-beta T cells present about two months post-transplant originated from several hundred expanded clones of graft origin.

Notes on this clonotype: Its target is unknown.

V lost 5 bases to trimming and J lost 4 bases; unmatched junction nucleotides: 11. The CDR3 consists of 16 residues. Germline V gives CDR1 SEHNR, CDR2 FQNEAQ (reference sequence). Unique molecular identifiers were incorporated when the TCRbeta library was constructed. TCRdb reanalysed the PCR reads using MiXCR and keeps one entry per CDR3 protein. The sample carries 500,000 to 650,000 distinct CDR3 sequences, about 10% recorded once. The origin of this receptor is a female patient between 2 and 15 years old who had a stem cell transplant for aplastic anemia, so the T cells may come from the graft donor. Material: PBMCs, mostly from graft donor cells, obtained 180 days after TCRalphabeta/CD19-depleted stem cell transplant. The rearrangement links TRBV7-9 to TRBJ2-1; 7 bases agree with TRBD1. For the CDR3, the DNA is TGTGCCAGCAGCCGTGGATCGACAGGGCTTTACAATGAGCAGTTCTTC. This codes for CASSRGSTGLYNEQFF.